This TCR beta chain was sequenced in a study of shared clonotypes between healthy human individuals. About the research overall: The composition of the donors was a couple of women and three men aged 18 to 49.

Germline loops: CDR1 LGHNA, CDR2 YSLEER. The CDR3 has 16 residues. V dropped 2 bases and J dropped 4 bases, with 15 bases sitting between them. TCRdb's table, derived via immunoSEQ multiplex PCR, lists solely in-frame clones and lacks some. This table holds some 980,000 clones, approximately 80% found once. Donors comprised only Caucasian adults living in Nashville, Tennessee. Sequencing used memory CD4+ T cells sorted from blood. Subset: CD45RA-negative fraction. The chain joins TRBV4-3 to TRBJ1-5; no reliable D call. This TCR was recovered from a man aged 18 to 30 in good health. CDR3 bases: TGCGCCAGCAGCCAATCGGTTCCGCCATCGAATCAGCCCCAGCATTTT. Its protein is CASSQSVPPSNQPQHF.